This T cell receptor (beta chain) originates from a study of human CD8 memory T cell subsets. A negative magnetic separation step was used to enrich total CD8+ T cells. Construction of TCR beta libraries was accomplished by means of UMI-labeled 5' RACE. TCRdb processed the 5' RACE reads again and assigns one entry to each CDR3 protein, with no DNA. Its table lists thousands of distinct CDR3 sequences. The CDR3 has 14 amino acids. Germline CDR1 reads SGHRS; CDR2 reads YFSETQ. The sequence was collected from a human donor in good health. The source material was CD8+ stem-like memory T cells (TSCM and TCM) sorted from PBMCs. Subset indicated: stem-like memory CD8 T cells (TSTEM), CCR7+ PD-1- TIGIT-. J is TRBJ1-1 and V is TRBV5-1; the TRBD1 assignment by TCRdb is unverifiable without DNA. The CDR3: CASRVQGINTEAFF.